The text below deals with one TCR beta chain. The source of the sample is a study of early T cells in non-severe SARS-CoV-2 infection. The J segment lost 5 bases and the V segment lost 6 bases, leaving 7 bases of the junction unmatched. Germline V lookup: CDR1 DFQATT, CDR2 SNEGSKA (reference sequence). There are 13 residues in the CDR3. TCRdb called the 5' RACE reads again in MiXCR, with one record for every CDR3 protein. The profile shows just under 65,000 distinct CDR3 sequences, around 13% of them singletons. The chain is built from TRBV20-1 and TRBJ2-7, with 10 bases aligning to TRBD1. The source material was whole blood. This clonotype originated in an adult who was a healthcare worker with PCR-confirmed SARS-CoV-2 infection or an uninfected control (not recorded which). Here the CDR3 DNA reads TGCAGTGCATGGGACAGGGGAAAGGACGAGCAGTACTTC. It translates to CSAWDRGKDEQYF.